The 8 T cell receptor beta chains below all came from one sample that was sequenced in a study of cytomegalovirus exposure and HLA in healthy donors. Clones were read by immunoSEQ multiplex PCR, and TCRdb kept only the in-frame ones, dropping some. The sample carries a few hundred thousand clones, around 85% recorded once. The source material was PBMCs. The receptors derive from a woman under 30 in good health and CMV-seronegative.

This chain connects TRBV9 to TRBJ2-2; no reliable D call. The CDR3 covers 14 residues. The V end was cut by 0 bases, the J end by 5 bases, with 8 bases between. Germline loops: CDR1 SGDLS, CDR2 YYNGEE. In nucleotides, the CDR3 is TGTGCCAGCAGCGTAGGGAGAGCTACCGGGGAGCTGTTTTTT. It codes for CASSVGRATGELFF.

This sequence joins TRBV5-1 and TRBJ2-5; 11 bases match TRBD2. From germline, CDR1 is SGHRS and CDR2 YFSETQ. The J segment lost 1 base and the V segment lost 0 bases, leaving 2 bases of the junction unmatched. The CDR3 covers 16 residues. The chain's CDR3 is CASSLGLAGLQETQYF. Here the CDR3 DNA reads TGCGCCAGCAGCTTGGGACTAGCGGGACTCCAAGAGACCCAGTACTTC.

The V call is TRBV20-1, the J call TRBJ1-3; possibly TRBD1 for D (5 bases). The V end was cut by 4 bases, the J end by 8 bases, with 9 bases between. Germline values: CDR1 DFQATT, CDR2 SNEGSKA (reference sequence). The CDR3 is 11 amino acids. DNA for the CDR3: TGCAGTGCTAACCCGGGGGACACCATATATTTT. This codes for CSANPGDTIYF.

The chain is built from TRBV4-1 and TRBJ1-2; D uncertain. The CDR3 length is 14 residues. The V gene's germline CDR1 is MGHRA and CDR2 YSYEKL. Trimming stripped 0 bases from V and 8 bases from J, with 13 bases between. CDR3 region: CASSQDIGVSGYTF. The CDR3, as DNA: TGCGCCAGCAGCCAAGATATCGGGGTATCGGGCTACACCTTC.

The genes are TRBV2 and TRBJ2-3, with unresolved D. This CDR3 is 15 amino acids long. The germline CDR1 and CDR2 sequences are SNHLY and FYNNEI. Trimming stripped 6 bases from V and 0 bases from J, with 13 bases between. Here the CDR3 DNA reads TGTGCCAGCAGCCATGGGCCTCCTAGCACAGATACGCAGTATTTT. Translation: CASSHGPPSTDTQYF.

The CDR3 spells CASSPGTNGYTF. The CDR3 bases are TGTGCCAGCAGTCCCGGGACAAATGGCTACACCTTC. The chain has TRBV27 and TRBJ1-2, with a weak D call TRBD1 (6 bases). Germline CDR1 and CDR2: MNHEY and SMNVEV (reference sequence). This CDR3 contains 12 residues. Trimming removed 5 bases from V and 6 bases from J, with 10 bases in between.

The chain recombines TRBV9 with TRBJ2-2; D is possibly TRBD2 (6 bases). Germline lookup yields CDR1 SGDLS and CDR2 YYNGEE. V was cut by 7 bases and J by 1 base, with 14 bases left in between. The CDR3 spans 15 residues. The CDR3 loop is CASRSRGLNTGELFF. CDR3 DNA sequence: TGTGCCAGCCGCTCCCGGGGACTGAACACCGGGGAGCTGTTTTTT.

The V gene is TRBV6-1, the J gene TRBJ1-6, with a possible D match to TRBD1 (5 bases). The CDR3 covers 14 residues. Trimming shortened V by 8 bases and J by 7 bases, and 15 bases separated the two germline ends. Germline V lookup: CDR1 MNHNS, CDR2 SASEGT. The CDR3 DNA is TGTGCCAGCGGGGCGGGGACGGAGAATTCACCCCTCCACTTT. Translation gives CASGAGTENSPLHF.